A selection of T cell receptor beta chains follows, all from one sample in a study of a mutant IDH1 vaccine in newly diagnosed glioma. The method was immunoSEQ multiplex PCR; TCRdb's version includes in-frame clones alone and lacks a portion of them. Of tens of thousands of clones in the sample, roughly four fifths were seen once. These receptors' antigens are unknown. Specimen: PBMCs, collected from a glioma patient whose treatment included an IDH1 peptide vaccine. The receptors come from a woman aged 45 to 65 with glioma. Both conserved end residues are part of each CDR3. The order of the fields is J gene, V gene, CDR3 protein.

j_call: TRBJ2-2; v_call: TRBV6-5; cdr3_aa: CASSYLTDTGELFF
j_call: TRBJ1-2; v_call: TRBV7-9; cdr3_aa: CASSFPTQNYGYTF
j_call: TRBJ1-1; v_call: TRBV19; cdr3_aa: CASKETPPGLGNTEAFF
j_call: TRBJ2-7; v_call: TRBV6-1; cdr3_aa: CASSRDYEQYF
j_call: TRBJ1-6; v_call: TRBV9; cdr3_aa: CASSVSPGQNSPLHF
j_call: TRBJ2-1; v_call: TRBV25-1; cdr3_aa: CASRPAPRNEQFF
j_call: TRBJ1-1; v_call: TRBV10-3; cdr3_aa: CAISEDRAEAFF
j_call: TRBJ1-4; v_call: TRBV14; cdr3_aa: CASSSSGETNEKLFF
j_call: TRBJ2-7; v_call: TRBV7-8; cdr3_aa: CASRVGTSDYEQYF
j_call: TRBJ2-1; v_call: TRBV6-4; cdr3_aa: CASSESSGGANEQFF
j_call: TRBJ1-2; v_call: TRBV19; cdr3_aa: CASSEENSRYVYTF
j_call: TRBJ2-5; v_call: TRBV30; cdr3_aa: CAWSVDTQETQYF
j_call: TRBJ2-5; v_call: TRBV7-9; cdr3_aa: CASSLDDWTEETQYF
j_call: TRBJ1-3; v_call: TRBV5-4; cdr3_aa: CASSLGGVSGNTIYF
j_call: TRBJ1-5; v_call: TRBV25-1; cdr3_aa: CASSETGPNQPQHF
j_call: TRBJ2-2; v_call: TRBV5-1; cdr3_aa: CASRADISNTGELFF
j_call: TRBJ1-4; v_call: TRBV4-1; cdr3_aa: CASSQEATVPNEKLFF
j_call: TRBJ2-7; v_call: TRBV10-2; cdr3_aa: CASSELGALGEQYF
j_call: TRBJ1-1; v_call: TRBV10-3; cdr3_aa: CAISPTQGRENTEAFF
j_call: TRBJ2-7; v_call: TRBV6-5; cdr3_aa: CASMKSLSSYEQYF
j_call: TRBJ2-1; v_call: TRBV5-1; cdr3_aa: CARRGIPGSSYNEQFF
j_call: TRBJ1-6; v_call: TRBV7-8; cdr3_aa: CASSSRAGALHF
j_call: TRBJ1-5; v_call: TRBV9; cdr3_aa: CASSPDNNQPQHF
j_call: TRBJ2-7; v_call: TRBV10-2; cdr3_aa: CASSEPYEQYF
j_call: TRBJ2-2; v_call: TRBV5-6; cdr3_aa: CASSLSGYTGELFF
j_call: TRBJ1-2; v_call: TRBV27; cdr3_aa: CASRRRDRAHGYTF
j_call: TRBJ1-1; v_call: TRBV7-9; cdr3_aa: CASSLGAMNTEAFF
j_call: TRBJ2-3; v_call: TRBV7-2; cdr3_aa: CASSLALVQDTQYF
j_call: TRBJ1-1; v_call: TRBV19; cdr3_aa: CAVVVGTEAFF
j_call: TRBJ2-7; v_call: TRBV27; cdr3_aa: CASSSPQLPYEQYF
j_call: TRBJ1-5; v_call: TRBV6-5; cdr3_aa: CASSEESQHF
j_call: TRBJ1-3; v_call: TRBV25-1; cdr3_aa: CASSAGMGSGNTIYF
j_call: TRBJ1-2; v_call: TRBV5-1; cdr3_aa: CASSLETANYGYTF
j_call: TRBJ2-6; v_call: TRBV7-4; cdr3_aa: CASSSQSRANVLTF
j_call: TRBJ2-7; v_call: TRBV7-9; cdr3_aa: CASSLVSASYEQYF
j_call: TRBJ1-5; v_call: TRBV2; cdr3_aa: CASSVGLTVNQPQHF
j_call: TRBJ1-1; v_call: TRBV13; cdr3_aa: CASSLSGAGGEAFF
j_call: TRBJ1-3; v_call: TRBV5-5; cdr3_aa: CASRGSGNTIYF
j_call: TRBJ1-4; v_call: TRBV7-8; cdr3_aa: CASSLAGNTNEKLFF
j_call: TRBJ2-7; v_call: TRBV27; cdr3_aa: CASSSWDGPYEQYF
j_call: TRBJ2-1; v_call: TRBV5-4; cdr3_aa: CASSRPQYNEQFF
j_call: TRBJ2-4; v_call: TRBV2; cdr3_aa: CASSVQRGGGRNIQYF
j_call: TRBJ1-6; v_call: TRBV5-6; cdr3_aa: CASSRDSFNSPLHF
j_call: TRBJ2-7; v_call: TRBV11-2; cdr3_aa: CASSFPGQGAYEQYF
j_call: TRBJ1-5; v_call: TRBV30; cdr3_aa: CAWRADRENQPQHF
j_call: TRBJ2-7; v_call: TRBV25-1; cdr3_aa: CASSEGGGGDNEQYF
j_call: TRBJ1-3; v_call: TRBV6-6; cdr3_aa: CASSYMGTGNTIYF
j_call: TRBJ2-2; v_call: TRBV6-6; cdr3_aa: CASSYLEQGAGELFF
j_call: TRBJ1-1; v_call: TRBV9; cdr3_aa: CASSVVVDTEAFF
j_call: TRBJ1-1; v_call: TRBV5-1; cdr3_aa: CASSPTDTEAFF
j_call: TRBJ2-1; v_call: TRBV5-4; cdr3_aa: CASSLTGTSGINEQFF
j_call: TRBJ1-2; v_call: TRBV7-7; cdr3_aa: CASSPWTGEAAGYTF